The rows below give T cell receptor beta chains drawn from one sample of a study of blood T cell repertoires in COVID-19. The data were produced by immunoSEQ multiplex PCR, yet TCRdb's version contains in-frame clones alone and is incomplete. The sample includes 150,000 to 200,000 clones, about 85% of them seen just once. Sequences were obtained from peripheral blood. All receptors derive from a woman of 80 years or more in a cohort sampled during active or convalescent COVID-19. Both conserved end residues are part of each CDR3. The D gene is left open where the match is weak. Rows may omit the clone size; those that give it use once, few, many or a size class.

TRBV7-9,TRBJ2-3,.,TRBD2,TGTGCCAGCAGCCACCGGACTAGCGGCTCCACAGATACGCAGTATTTT,CASSHRTSGSTDTQYF
TRBV13,TRBJ1-1,.,.,TGTGCCAGCCAGGTCCTTAAGAACACTGAAGCTTTCTTT,CASQVLKNTEAFF
TRBV5-6,TRBJ2-1,.,.,TGTGCCAGCAACCCCATAGCGGAAACCTACAATGAGCAGTTCTTC,CASNPIAETYNEQFF
TRBV7-9,TRBJ2-5,.,.,TGTGCCAGCAGCTCAGGGTCCGGGAGCCAAGAGACCCAGTACTTC,CASSSGSGSQETQYF
TRBV5-4,TRBJ1-6,.,TRBD1,TGTGCCAGCAGCTTGGGCGACAGGGCTTATAATTCACCCCTCCACTTT,CASSLGDRAYNSPLHF
TRBV7-9,TRBJ2-1,.,TRBD1,TGTGCCAGCAGCCCCAAGGACAGGTACAATGAGCAGTTCTTC,CASSPKDRYNEQFF
TRBV10-1,TRBJ2-3,.,.,TGCGCCAGCAGTGCGATCTCAGGGGCCCTCGGTTTGGGTACGCAGTATTTT,CASSAISGALGLGTQYF
TRBV6-2/TRBV6-3,TRBJ1-1,.,.,TGTGCCAGCAGTTATAAAATTGGCGGTTTGAACACTGAAGCTTTCTTT,CASSYKIGGLNTEAFF
TRBV6-5,TRBJ1-5,.,.,TGTGCCAGCGGAAACAGGGAATATCAGCCCCAGCATTTT,CASGNREYQPQHF
TRBV3-1/TRBV3-2,TRBJ2-1,.,TRBD2,TGTGCCAGCAGCCAAGGGCGGGGGACGCAGTTCTTC,CASSQGRGTQFF
TRBV9,TRBJ2-3,.,TRBD2,TGTGCCAGCAGCGTAGAACCTTCGCGGGGGGCAGATACGCAGTATTTT,CASSVEPSRGADTQYF
TRBV19,TRBJ1-1,.,TRBD1,TGTGCCAGTAGTGGACAGGTTTTGAACACTGAAGCTTTCTTT,CASSGQVLNTEAFF
TRBV10-3,TRBJ1-3,.,TRBD1,TGTGCCAGCCAGGGACAGGACGGAAACACCATATATTTT,CASQGQDGNTIYF
TRBV4-1,TRBJ2-1,.,TRBD2,TGCGCCAGCAGCCAAGGACGCGGGGGGGCGTCAAGGAATGAGCAGTTCTTC,CASSQGRGGASRNEQFF
TRBV19,TRBJ1-5,.,TRBD1,TGTGCCAGCAGGACAGGGAGGAATCAGCCCCAGCATTTT,CASRTGRNQPQHF
TRBV28,TRBJ1-2,.,TRBD1,TGTGCCATCCGACAGGGGTTAAATTCGGGCTACACCTTC,CAIRQGLNSGYTF
TRBV19,TRBJ2-6,.,TRBD1,TGTGCCAGTAGCGATACAGGGGGGCGATTGTCTGGGGCCAACGTCCTGACTTTC,CASSDTGGRLSGANVLTF
TRBV19,TRBJ1-2,.,TRBD1,TGTGCCAGCGTTCGTACCGGGACAGTCTATGGCTACACCTTC,CASVRTGTVYGYTF
TRBV27,TRBJ1-2,.,.,TGTGCCAGCAGTGTCGACAGAAACTATGGCTACACCTTC,CASSVDRNYGYTF
TRBV4-3,TRBJ2-1,.,TRBD2,TGCGCCAGCAGCCAAGGTAGCGGGGGGGCCCACAATGAGCAGTTCTTC,CASSQGSGGAHNEQFF
TRBV18,TRBJ1-2,.,.,TGTGCCAGCTCACCACGAAGGGAGGGTGGCTACACCTTC,CASSPRREGGYTF
TRBV5-1,TRBJ2-1,.,TRBD1,TGCGCCAGCAGCGGTGGGACAGGTGGCTCCTACAATGAGCAGTTCTTC,CASSGGTGGSYNEQFF
TRBV20-1,TRBJ1-4,once,.,TGCAGTGCTAGTTTACAGGGCGGTGAAAAACTGTTTTTT,CSASLQGGEKLFF
TRBV11-3,TRBJ1-3,.,.,TGTGCCAGCAGCCCTAACTCGGGAAACACCATATATTTT,CASSPNSGNTIYF
TRBV28,TRBJ1-1,.,TRBD1,TGTGCCAGCAGTTTTGTCACAGGGGGCTATGAAGCTTTCTTT,CASSFVTGGYEAFF
TRBV15,TRBJ1-2,.,.,TGTGCCACCAGCAGAGTATCGGGTCCTATGTATGGCTACACCTTC,CATSRVSGPMYGYTF
TRBV11-2,TRBJ2-1,.,TRBD2,TGTGCCAGCAGCTTCAGAGGACTAGCGGGAGAGCAGTTCTTC,CASSFRGLAGEQFF
TRBV28,TRBJ1-2,.,TRBD1,TGTGCCAGCAGACAGGGGACAGGGCGGAGTGGCTACACCTTC,CASRQGTGRSGYTF
TRBV2,TRBJ1-4,few,.,TGTGCCAGCAGAGGCCACCTTGGGGGGACCAATGAAAAACTGTTTTTT,CASRGHLGGTNEKLFF
TRBV28,TRBJ1-5,.,.,TGTGCCAGCAGTTGGACAGAAAATAGCAATCAGCCCCAGCATTTT,CASSWTENSNQPQHF
TRBV7-8,TRBJ2-3,.,.,TGTGCCAGCGGCTTAGATCGGGGCACAGATACGCAGTATTTT,CASGLDRGTDTQYF
TRBV5-4,TRBJ2-7,.,.,TGTGCCAGCAGCTTGGAGGCAGGGCGCTCCTACGAGCAGTACTTC,CASSLEAGRSYEQYF
TRBV2,TRBJ2-5,.,.,TGTGCCAGCAGTGGGGGAACAGGCCCCTCTCAAGAGACCCAGTACTTC,CASSGGTGPSQETQYF
TRBV13,TRBJ1-1,.,.,TGTGCCAGCAGCTTAGGTGGGTGGGGGGACACTGAAGCTTTCTTT,CASSLGGWGDTEAFF
TRBV19,TRBJ2-5,.,.,TGTGCCAGTAGTATTCGGGGAAACCAAGAGACCCAGTACTTC,CASSIRGNQETQYF
TRBV27,TRBJ2-5,once,.,TGTGCCAGCAGTTTAGGCGGTGCACCCGAGACCCAGTACTTC,CASSLGGAPETQYF
TRBV10-2,TRBJ2-5,.,TRBD1,TGCGCCAGCAGTGAGTGGGACAGGGGGCAAATTCAAGAGACCCAGTACTTC,CASSEWDRGQIQETQYF
TRBV21-1,TRBJ1-2,.,.,TGTGCCAGCAGCAAACGGGACAGGGGCAACTATGGCTACACCTTC,CASSKRDRGNYGYTF
TRBV11-2,TRBJ2-3,.,TRBD2,TGTGCCAGCAGCTTGACTAGCGGCACAGATACGCAGTATTTT,CASSLTSGTDTQYF
TRBV7-8,TRBJ2-1,.,TRBD2,TGTGCCAGCAGCTTCACTAGCGGCGCCTACAATGAGCAGTTCTTC,CASSFTSGAYNEQFF
TRBV4-3,TRBJ2-3,.,.,TGCGCCAGCAGCCAAGAGGCCTCGTATTCCAATACGCAGTATTTT,CASSQEASYSNTQYF
TRBV28,TRBJ1-4,.,.,TGTGCCAGCAGGGGGAGGAGGAATGAAAAACTGTTTTTT,CASRGRRNEKLFF
TRBV7-2,TRBJ2-2,once,TRBD1,TGTGCCAGCAGCTTCGGGACAGCTATCACCGGGGAGCTGTTTTTT,CASSFGTAITGELFF
TRBV11-2,TRBJ2-7,.,.,TGTGCCAGCAGCCCTTTGGACAAACCCTACGAGCAGTACTTC,CASSPLDKPYEQYF
TRBV30,TRBJ2-2,.,.,TGTGCCTGGAGTCAACCAGGGGGGTGGGCCGGGGAGCTGTTTTTT,CAWSQPGGWAGELFF